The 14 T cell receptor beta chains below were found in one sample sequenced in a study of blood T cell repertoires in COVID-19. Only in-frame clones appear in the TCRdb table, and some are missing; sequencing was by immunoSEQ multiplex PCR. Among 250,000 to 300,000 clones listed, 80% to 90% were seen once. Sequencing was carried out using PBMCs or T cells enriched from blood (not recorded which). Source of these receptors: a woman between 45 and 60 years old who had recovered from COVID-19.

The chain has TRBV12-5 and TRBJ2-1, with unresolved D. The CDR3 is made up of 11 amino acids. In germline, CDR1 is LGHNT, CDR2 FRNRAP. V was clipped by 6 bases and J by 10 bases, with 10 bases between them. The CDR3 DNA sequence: TGTGCTAGTGGGCCCGATGCGGAGCAGTTCTTC. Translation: CASGPDAEQFF.

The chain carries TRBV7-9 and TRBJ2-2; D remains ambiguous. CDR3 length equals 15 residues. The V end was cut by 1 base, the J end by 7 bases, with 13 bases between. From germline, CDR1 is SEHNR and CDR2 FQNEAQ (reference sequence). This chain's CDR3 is CASSLGAPFLGELFF. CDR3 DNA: TGTGCCAGCAGCTTAGGGGCCCCCTTCCTCGGGGAGCTGTTTTTT.

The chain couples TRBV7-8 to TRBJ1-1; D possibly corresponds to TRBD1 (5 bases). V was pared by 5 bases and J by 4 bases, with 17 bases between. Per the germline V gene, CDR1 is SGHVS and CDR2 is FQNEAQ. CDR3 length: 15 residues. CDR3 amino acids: CASSLIGGLGTEAFF. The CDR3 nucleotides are TGTGCCAGCAGCCTTATCGGGGGACTTGGCACTGAAGCTTTCTTT.

The CDR3 DNA reads as TGTGCCAGCTCACCAGCGGACAGGGTGAATGAAAAACTGTTTTTT. As protein: CASSPADRVNEKLFF. The genes are TRBV18 and TRBJ1-4; 8 nucleotides match TRBD1. Germline V lookup: CDR1 KGHSH, CDR2 LQKENI. Unmatched junction bases numbered 4, after V lost 2 bases and J lost 5 bases. The CDR3 runs to 15 residues.

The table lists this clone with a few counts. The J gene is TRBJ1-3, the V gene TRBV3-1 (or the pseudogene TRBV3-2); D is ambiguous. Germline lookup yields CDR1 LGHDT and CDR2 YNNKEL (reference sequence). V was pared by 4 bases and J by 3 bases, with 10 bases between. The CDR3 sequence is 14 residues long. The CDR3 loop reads CASSPRHGGNTIYF. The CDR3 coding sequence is TGTGCCAGCAGCCCCCGCCACGGTGGAAACACCATATATTTT.

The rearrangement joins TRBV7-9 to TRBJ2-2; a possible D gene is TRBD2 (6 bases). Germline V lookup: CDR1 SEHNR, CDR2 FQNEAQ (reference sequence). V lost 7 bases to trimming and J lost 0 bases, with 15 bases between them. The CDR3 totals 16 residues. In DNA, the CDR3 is TGTGCCAGCACCATGACCGGGACTGCGAACACCGGGGAGCTGTTTTTT. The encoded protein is CASTMTGTANTGELFF.

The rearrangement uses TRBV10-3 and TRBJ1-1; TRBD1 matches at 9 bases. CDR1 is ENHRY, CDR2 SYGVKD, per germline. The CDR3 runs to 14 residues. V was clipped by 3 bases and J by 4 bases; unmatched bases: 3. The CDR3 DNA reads TGTGCCATCAGTGACGGACAGGGGAGCACTGAAGCTTTCTTT. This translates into CAISDGQGSTEAFF.

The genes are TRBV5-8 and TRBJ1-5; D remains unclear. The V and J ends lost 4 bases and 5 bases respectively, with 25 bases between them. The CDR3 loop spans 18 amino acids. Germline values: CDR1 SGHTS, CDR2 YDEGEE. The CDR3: CASSRAPGGNYGHQPQHF. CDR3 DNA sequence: TGTGCCAGCAGCAGAGCGCCGGGCGGGAATTACGGACATCAGCCCCAGCATTTT.

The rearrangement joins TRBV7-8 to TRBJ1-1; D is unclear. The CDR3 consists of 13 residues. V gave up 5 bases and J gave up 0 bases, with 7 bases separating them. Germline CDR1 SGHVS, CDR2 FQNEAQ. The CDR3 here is CASSKHLNTEAFF. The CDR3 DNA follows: TGTGCCAGCAGCAAACACCTGAACACTGAAGCTTTCTTT.

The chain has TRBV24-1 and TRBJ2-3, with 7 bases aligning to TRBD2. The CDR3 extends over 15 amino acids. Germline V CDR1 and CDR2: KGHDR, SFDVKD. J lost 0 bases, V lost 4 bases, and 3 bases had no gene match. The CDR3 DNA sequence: TGTGCCACCAGTGAGCGGGGGTGGAGCACAGATACGCAGTATTTT. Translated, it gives CATSERGWSTDTQYF.

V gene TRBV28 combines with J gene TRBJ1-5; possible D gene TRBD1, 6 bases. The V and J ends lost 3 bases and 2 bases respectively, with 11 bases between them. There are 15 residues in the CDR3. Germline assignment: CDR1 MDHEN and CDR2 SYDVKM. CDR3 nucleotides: TGTGCCAGCAGTTTGGGAGGGGGGCGCAATCAGCCCCAGCATTTT. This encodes CASSLGGGRNQPQHF.

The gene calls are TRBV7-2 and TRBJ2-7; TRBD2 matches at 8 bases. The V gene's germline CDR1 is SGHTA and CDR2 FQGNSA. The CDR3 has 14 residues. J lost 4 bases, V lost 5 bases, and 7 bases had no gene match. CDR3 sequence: CASSRGGTGYEQYF. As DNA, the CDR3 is TGTGCCAGCAGCCGGGGGGGAACGGGATACGAGCAGTACTTC.

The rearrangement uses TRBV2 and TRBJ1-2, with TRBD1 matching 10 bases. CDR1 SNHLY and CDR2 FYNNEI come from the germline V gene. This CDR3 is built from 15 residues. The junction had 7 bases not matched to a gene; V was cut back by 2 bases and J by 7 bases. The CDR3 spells CASSETRTGGGGYTF. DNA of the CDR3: TGTGCCAGCAGTGAAACAAGGACAGGGGGTGGTGGCTACACCTTC.

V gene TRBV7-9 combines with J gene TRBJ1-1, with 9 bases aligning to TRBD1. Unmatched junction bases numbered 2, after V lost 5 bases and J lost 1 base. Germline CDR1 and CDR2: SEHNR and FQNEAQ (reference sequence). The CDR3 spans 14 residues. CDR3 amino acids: CASSAGQGNTEAFF. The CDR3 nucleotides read TGTGCCAGCAGCGCGGGACAGGGGAACACTGAAGCTTTCTTT.